Shown below are 18 T cell receptor beta chains from a single sample sequenced in a study of early T cells in non-severe SARS-CoV-2 infection. A single record per CDR3 protein comes from TCRdb applying MiXCR to the 5' RACE reads. Of roughly 51,000 distinct CDR3 sequences listed, around 6% are singletons. The sequencing used whole blood, collected at baseline. Every receptor here comes from an adult who was a healthcare worker with PCR-confirmed SARS-CoV-2 infection or an uninfected control (not recorded which).

J is TRBJ1-6 and V is TRBV7-8, with 8 bases that match TRBD1. This CDR3 comprises 19 residues. Losses at the gene ends were 1 base for V and 0 bases for J; bases not matched to a gene: 8. Germline-derived CDR1 and CDR2 are SGHVS and FQNEAQ. The CDR3 reads CASSLVDRARGSYNSPLHF. The DNA of the CDR3 is TGTGCCAGCAGCTTAGTGGACAGGGCGCGGGGCTCCTATAATTCACCCCTCCACTTT.

This clonotype was found a few times. The chain joins TRBV11-3 to TRBJ2-5, with 9 positions matching TRBD1. CDR3 length equals 18 residues. The germline V gene has CDR1 SGHNT and CDR2 YENEEA. V gave up 2 bases and J gave up 5 bases; unmatched junction bases: 15. CDR3 protein: CASSLWDRETVRSETQYF. The CDR3 DNA is TGTGCCAGCAGCTTATGGGACAGGGAAACCGTTCGATCGGAGACCCAGTACTTC. Combining the CDR3 with reference TRBV11-3 and TRBJ2-5 gives the whole variable domain EAGVVQSPRYKIIEKKQPVAFWCNPISGHNTLYWYLQNLGQGPELLIRYENEEAVDDSQLPKDRFSAERLKGVDSTLKIQPAELGDSAVYLCASSLWDRETVRSETQYFGPGTRLLVL.

The gene calls are TRBV20-1 and TRBJ1-6; 8 bases fit TRBD1. The germline gives CDR1 DFQATT, CDR2 SNEGSKA (reference sequence). V shed 3 bases and J 0 bases; nucleotides not matched to a gene: 4. The CDR3 sequence is 16 residues long. CDR3 bases: TGCAGTGCTAGGGGGGACAGGAGCTCCTATAATTCACCCCTCCACTTT. It specifies CSARGDRSSYNSPLHF.

This clonotype was counted many times. CDR3 in DNA: TGTGCCAGCAGTACAGGGGTTGGGTACGAGCAGTACTTC. Residues: CASSTGVGYEQYF. The chain uses TRBV27 and TRBJ2-7, with 7 bases matching TRBD1. The CDR3 loop spans 13 amino acids. Germline loops: CDR1 MNHEY, CDR2 SMNVEV (reference sequence). V was pared by 5 bases and J by 4 bases, with 5 bases of the junction left unmatched.

This clonotype was observed many times. The chain is built from TRBV18 and TRBJ2-5; D remains ambiguous. The CDR3 has 13 residues. V gave up 1 base and J gave up 4 bases, with 7 bases separating them. Germline CDR1 KGHSH, CDR2 LQKENI. CDR3 region: CASSPQAGETQYF. The DNA of the CDR3 is TGTGCCAGCTCACCACAGGCAGGAGAGACCCAGTACTTC.

At least ten counts were recorded for this clonotype. This chain links TRBV24-1 with TRBJ2-1, with D possibly called TRBD1 or TRBD2 (5 bases each). Trimming shortened V by 9 bases and J by 7 bases, and 21 bases separated the two germline ends. This CDR3 contains 15 residues. Germline assignment: CDR1 KGHDR and CDR2 SFDVKD. The CDR3 coding sequence is TGTGCCACCTCCGAGGGGAGTGGGGTTAGGAATGAGCAGTTCTTC. Protein: CATSEGSGVRNEQFF.

The CDR3 region has the DNA TGCAGCGTTGAAACGGTCACAGATACGCAGTATTTT. This codes for CSVETVTDTQYF. The chain combines TRBV29-1 with TRBJ2-3, with D unclear. The CDR3 has 12 amino acids. V lost 2 bases and J 2 bases, leaving 5 bases between the germline ends. Germline V CDR1 and CDR2: SQVTM, ANQGSEA.

V is TRBV4-1 and J is TRBJ2-3; either TRBD1 or TRBD2 may supply D (5 bases each). V was trimmed by 1 base and J by 1 base, leaving 18 bases between them. The germline V gene has CDR1 MGHRA and CDR2 YSYEKL. This CDR3 has 18 amino acids. Here the CDR3 reads CASSQGGAIFGGTDTQYF. DNA for the CDR3: TGCGCCAGCAGCCAAGGAGGGGCAATCTTCGGAGGCACAGATACGCAGTATTTT.

This clonotype was counted only a few times. The chain uses TRBV5-5 and TRBJ1-5; a possible D gene is TRBD1 (5 bases). The CDR3 has 13 residues. Germline V gene data show CDR1 as SGHKS and CDR2 as YYEKEE (reference sequence). V dropped 4 bases and J dropped 5 bases, with 10 bases sitting between them. The DNA of the CDR3 is TGTGCCAGCAGCGGGGACGGTGATCAGCCCCAGCATTTT. Amino acid sequence: CASSGDGDQPQHF. The complete variable domain, with remaining parts taken from reference TRBV5-5 and TRBJ1-5, reads DAGVTQSPTHLIKTRGQQVTLRCSPISGHKSVSWYQQVLGQGPQFIFQYYEKEERGRGNFPDRFSARQFPNYSSELNVNALLLGDSALYLCASSGDGDQPQHFGDGTRLSIL.

This clonotype was seen more than once but under ten times. This rearrangement joins TRBV7-8 to TRBJ2-7; tentatively, D is TRBD1 (6 bases). This CDR3 spans 17 amino acids. The germline CDR1 and CDR2 sequences are SGHVS and FQNEAQ. Trimming shortened V by 1 base and J by 5 bases, and 21 bases separated the two germline ends. CDR3 region: CASSLDPIQGRIHEQYF. For the CDR3, the DNA is TGTGCCAGCAGCTTAGACCCCATACAGGGACGCATCCACGAGCAGTACTTC.

Ten or more counts support this clonotype. The V gene is TRBV14, the J gene TRBJ1-2, with a weak D call TRBD1 (6 bases). The length of the CDR3 is 13 residues. With 1 base removed from V and 8 bases from J, the gap between germline ends came to 11 bases. Germline V CDR1 and CDR2: SGHDN, FVKESK. This CDR3 reads CASSQVQGYGYTF. DNA of the CDR3: TGTGCCAGCAGCCAAGTACAGGGCTACGGCTACACCTTC.

Many counts were recorded for this clonotype. The rearrangement joins TRBV6-1 to TRBJ1-6; unclear D gene. V was cut by 0 bases and J by 13 bases, with 10 bases left in between. Germline values: CDR1 MNHNS, CDR2 SASEGT. The CDR3 covers 13 residues. Written as DNA, the CDR3 is TGTGCCAGCAGTGAAGCTGGAGGGCCTCCCCTCCACTTT. The encoded protein is CASSEAGGPPLHF.

The CDR3, as DNA: TGTGCCAGCAGCCCAGGGACAAGGACGCGAAATTCACCCCTCCACTTT. Translating gives CASSPGTRTRNSPLHF. The genes are TRBV5-4 and TRBJ1-6, with D possibly being TRBD1 (6 bases). V was shortened by 4 bases and J by 7 bases, with 18 bases between the two germline ends. The V gene's germline CDR1 is SGHNT and CDR2 YYREEE (reference sequence). This CDR3 region has 16 residues.

In this sample, this clonotype turned up many times. This chain connects TRBV29-1 to TRBJ2-1; 9 bases fit TRBD1. Germline V gene data show CDR1 as SQVTM and CDR2 as ANQGSEA. This CDR3 has 14 amino acids. After removal of 7 bases from V and 6 bases from J, the junction contained 10 bases not matched to a gene. CDR3 DNA: TGCAGCGGGGGACAGGGATCCTTTGCCAATGAGCAGTTCTTC. Encoded protein: CSGGQGSFANEQFF.

This clonotype has a handful of counts. The chain combines TRBV7-2 with TRBJ2-7; D uncertain. Trimming took 0 bases from V and 2 from J, leaving 11 bases between them. This CDR3 has 15 residues. CDR1 SGHTA and CDR2 FQGNSA come from the germline V gene. The CDR3 nucleotides read TGTGCCAGCAGCTTAGCCTTCGGCGGAGCCTACGAGCAGTACTTC. Translation gives CASSLAFGGAYEQYF. The whole variable domain, filled in from reference TRBV7-2 and TRBJ2-7, reads GAGVSQSPSNKVTEKGKDVELRCDPISGHTALYWYRQSLGQGLEFLIYFQGNSAPDKSGLPSDRFSAERTGGSVSTLTIQRTQQEDSAVYLCASSLAFGGAYEQYFGPGTRLTVT.

This clonotype was counted at least ten times. V gene TRBV20-1 combines with J gene TRBJ1-6, with TRBD1 identical over 8 bases. The ends lost 2 bases at V and 7 bases at J; junction bases unmatched: 13. The germline CDR1 and CDR2 sequences are DFQATT and SNEGSKA (reference sequence). The CDR3 is made up of 17 amino acids. The CDR3, as DNA: TGCAGTGCTAGACTGGCAGGGGGCCGAGAGAGCAATTCACCCCTCCACTTT. Protein product: CSARLAGGRESNSPLHF.

The table lists this clonotype with many counts. The genes are TRBV14 and TRBJ2-7; TRBD1 agrees at 9 bases. Trimming took 5 bases from V and 4 from J; bases not matched to a gene: 12. Germline V gene lookup returns CDR1 SGHDN and CDR2 FVKESK. This CDR3 is built from 16 residues. The CDR3 here is CASSKTGQGLGYEQYF. The CDR3 DNA reads as TGTGCCAGCAGCAAAACGGGACAGGGCTTGGGGTACGAGCAGTACTTC. Full variable domain (missing parts from reference TRBV14 and TRBJ2-7): EAGVTQFPSHSVIEKGQTVTLRCDPISGHDNLYWYRRVMGKEIKFLLHFVKESKQDESGMPNNRFLAERTGGTYSTLKVQPAELEDSGVYFCASSKTGQGLGYEQYFGPGTRLTVT.

The chain carries TRBV18 and TRBJ1-1; the D gene is possibly TRBD1 (5 bases). V shed 6 bases and J shed 1 base, with 9 bases lying between them. The CDR3 runs 13 residues. CDR1 and CDR2 from the germline V gene are KGHSH and LQKENI. CDR3 nucleotides: TGTGCCAGCTCCCACGACAGGAACACTGAAGCTTTCTTT. Translated: CASSHDRNTEAFF.